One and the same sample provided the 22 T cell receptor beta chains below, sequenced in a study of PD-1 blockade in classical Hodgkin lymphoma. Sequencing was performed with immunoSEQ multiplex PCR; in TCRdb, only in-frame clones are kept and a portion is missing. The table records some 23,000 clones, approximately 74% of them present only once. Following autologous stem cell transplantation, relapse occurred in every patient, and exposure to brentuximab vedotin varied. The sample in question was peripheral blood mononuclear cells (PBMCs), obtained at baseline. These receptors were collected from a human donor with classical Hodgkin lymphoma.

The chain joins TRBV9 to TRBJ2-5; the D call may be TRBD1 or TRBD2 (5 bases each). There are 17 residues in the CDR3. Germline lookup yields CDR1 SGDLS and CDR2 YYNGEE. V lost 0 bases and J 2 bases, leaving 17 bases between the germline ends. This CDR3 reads CASSVASPGTGQETQYF. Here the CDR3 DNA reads TGTGCCAGCAGCGTAGCTTCCCCGGGGACGGGACAAGAGACCCAGTACTTC.

DNA of the CDR3: TGTGCCAGTAGTATAGATAGGGACAATGAGCAGTTCTTC. Protein sequence: CASSIDRDNEQFF. The rearrangement uses TRBV19 and TRBJ2-1; D gene unclear. The V end lost 0 bases, the J end lost 5 bases, and 5 bases lay between the germline ends. CDR3 length equals 13 residues. CDR1 and CDR2 from the germline V gene are LNHDA and SQIVND (reference sequence).

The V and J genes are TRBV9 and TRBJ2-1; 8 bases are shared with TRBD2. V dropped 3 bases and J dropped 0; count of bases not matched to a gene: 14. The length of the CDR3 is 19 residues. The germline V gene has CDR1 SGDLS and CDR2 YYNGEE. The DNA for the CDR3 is TGTGCCAGCAGCGGGTCTCCGGGACTAGGGCAGAGCTCCTACAATGAGCAGTTCTTC. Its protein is CASSGSPGLGQSSYNEQFF.

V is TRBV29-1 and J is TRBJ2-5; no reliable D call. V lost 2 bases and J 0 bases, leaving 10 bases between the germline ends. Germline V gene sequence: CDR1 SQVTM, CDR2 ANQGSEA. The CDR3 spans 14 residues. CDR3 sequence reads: CSVEHQEYQETQYF. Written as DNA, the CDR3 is TGCAGCGTTGAACACCAGGAGTACCAAGAGACCCAGTACTTC.

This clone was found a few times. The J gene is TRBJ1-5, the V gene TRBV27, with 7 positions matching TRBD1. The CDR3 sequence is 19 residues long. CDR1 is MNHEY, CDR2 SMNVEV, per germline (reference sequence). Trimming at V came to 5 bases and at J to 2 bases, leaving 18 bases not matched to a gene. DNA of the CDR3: TGTGCCAGCAGTCCAAATACCAGACAGGGTATCGGGGGCAATCAGCCCCAGCATTTT. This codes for CASSPNTRQGIGGNQPQHF.

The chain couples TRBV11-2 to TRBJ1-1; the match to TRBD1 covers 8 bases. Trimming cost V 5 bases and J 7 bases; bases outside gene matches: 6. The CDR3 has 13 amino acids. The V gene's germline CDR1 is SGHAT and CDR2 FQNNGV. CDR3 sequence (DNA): TGTGCCAGCAGCCCTTCAGGGGGCAATGAAGCTTTCTTT. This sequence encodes CASSPSGGNEAFF. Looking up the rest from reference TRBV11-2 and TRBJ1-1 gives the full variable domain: EAGVAQSPRYKIIEKRQSVAFWCNPISGHATLYWYQQILGQGPKLLIQFQNNGVVDDSQLPKDRFSAERLKGVDSTLKIQPAKLEDSAVYLCASSPSGGNEAFFGQGTRLTVV.

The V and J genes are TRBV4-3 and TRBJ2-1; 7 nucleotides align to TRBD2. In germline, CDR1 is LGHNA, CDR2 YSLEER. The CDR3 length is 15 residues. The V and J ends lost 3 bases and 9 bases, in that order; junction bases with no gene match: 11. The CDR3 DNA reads TGCGCCAGCAGCCAGGTCTCCTCCGGGGGGAGTGAGCAGTTCTTC. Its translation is CASSQVSSGGSEQFF.

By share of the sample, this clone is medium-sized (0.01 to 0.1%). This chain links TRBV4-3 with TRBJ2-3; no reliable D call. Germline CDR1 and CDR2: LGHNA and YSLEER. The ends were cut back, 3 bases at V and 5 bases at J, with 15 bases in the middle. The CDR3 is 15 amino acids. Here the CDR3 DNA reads TGCGCCAGCAGCCAGATCCCCGGCTTGGGAGATACGCAGTATTTT. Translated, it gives CASSQIPGLGDTQYF.

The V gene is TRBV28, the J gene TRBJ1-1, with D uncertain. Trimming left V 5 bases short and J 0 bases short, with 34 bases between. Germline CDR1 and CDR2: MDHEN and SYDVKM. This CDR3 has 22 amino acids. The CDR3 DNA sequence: TGTGCCAGCAGTCAAGCACGTTCTCTGTGGAGGGCGCGGATAAATCTGAACACTGAAGCTTTCTTT. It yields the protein CASSQARSLWRARINLNTEAFF.

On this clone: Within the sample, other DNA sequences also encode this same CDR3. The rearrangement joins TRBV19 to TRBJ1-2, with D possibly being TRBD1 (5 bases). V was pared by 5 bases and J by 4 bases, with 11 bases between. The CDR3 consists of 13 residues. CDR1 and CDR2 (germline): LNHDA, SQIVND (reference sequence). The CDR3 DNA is TGTGCCAGTAGTTTTGGGCAGGGCTATGGCTACACCTTC. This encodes CASSFGQGYGYTF.

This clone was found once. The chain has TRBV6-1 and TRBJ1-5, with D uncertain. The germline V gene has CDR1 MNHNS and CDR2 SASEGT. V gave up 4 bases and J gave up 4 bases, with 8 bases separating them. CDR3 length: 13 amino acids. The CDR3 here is CASSVFLNQPQHF. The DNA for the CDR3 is TGTGCCAGCAGTGTGTTCCTTAATCAGCCCCAGCATTTT.

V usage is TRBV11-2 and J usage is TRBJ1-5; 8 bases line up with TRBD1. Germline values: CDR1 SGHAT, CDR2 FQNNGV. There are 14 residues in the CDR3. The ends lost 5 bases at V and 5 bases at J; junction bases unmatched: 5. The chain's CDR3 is CASSQTGADQPQHF. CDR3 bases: TGTGCCAGCAGCCAGACAGGGGCTGATCAGCCCCAGCATTTT.

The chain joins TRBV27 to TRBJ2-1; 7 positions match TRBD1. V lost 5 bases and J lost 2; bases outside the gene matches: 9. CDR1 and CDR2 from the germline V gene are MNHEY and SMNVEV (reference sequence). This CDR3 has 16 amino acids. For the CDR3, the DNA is TGTGCCAGCAGTCGACGCGGACAGGTACCCTACAATGAGCAGTTCTTC. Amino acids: CASSRRGQVPYNEQFF.

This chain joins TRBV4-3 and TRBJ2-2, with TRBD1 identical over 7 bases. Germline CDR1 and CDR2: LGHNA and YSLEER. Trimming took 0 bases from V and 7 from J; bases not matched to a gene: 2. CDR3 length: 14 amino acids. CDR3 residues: CASSQDRGIGELFF. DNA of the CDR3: TGCGCCAGCAGCCAAGACAGGGGGATCGGGGAGCTGTTTTTT.

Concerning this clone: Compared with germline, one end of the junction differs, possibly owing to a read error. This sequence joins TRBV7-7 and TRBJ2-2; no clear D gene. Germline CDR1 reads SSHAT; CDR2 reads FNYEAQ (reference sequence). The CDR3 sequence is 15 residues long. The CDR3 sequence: CASSLHLSNTGELFF. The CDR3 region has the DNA TGTGCTAGCAGCTTGCATTTATCGAACACCGGGGAGCTGTTTTTT.

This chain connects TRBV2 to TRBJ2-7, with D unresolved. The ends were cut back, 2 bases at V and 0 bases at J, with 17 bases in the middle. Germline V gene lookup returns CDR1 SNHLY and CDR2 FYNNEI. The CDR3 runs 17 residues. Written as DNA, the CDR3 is TGTGCCAGCAGTGAACGACCGGGTGTAGATTTCTCCTACGAGCAGTACTTC. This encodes CASSERPGVDFSYEQYF. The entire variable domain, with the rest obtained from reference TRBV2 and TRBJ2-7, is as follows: EPEVTQTPSHQVTQMGQEVILRCVPISNHLYFYWYRQILGQKVEFLVSFYNNEISEKSEIFDDQFSVERPDGSNFTLKIRSTKLEDSAMYFCASSERPGVDFSYEQYFGPGTRLTVT.

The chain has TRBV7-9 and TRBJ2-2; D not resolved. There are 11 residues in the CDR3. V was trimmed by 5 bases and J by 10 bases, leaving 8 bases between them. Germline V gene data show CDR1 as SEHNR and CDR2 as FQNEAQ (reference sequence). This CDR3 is CASSPLAELFF. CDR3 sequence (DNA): TGTGCCAGCAGCCCCCTCGCGGAGCTGTTTTTT.

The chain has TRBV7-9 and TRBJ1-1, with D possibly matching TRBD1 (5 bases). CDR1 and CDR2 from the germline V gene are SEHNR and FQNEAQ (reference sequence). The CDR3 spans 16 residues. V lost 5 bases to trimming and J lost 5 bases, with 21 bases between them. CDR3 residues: CASSKAGPTRGTEAFF. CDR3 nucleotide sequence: TGTGCCAGCAGCAAAGCGGGACCCACGAGAGGAACTGAAGCTTTCTTT.

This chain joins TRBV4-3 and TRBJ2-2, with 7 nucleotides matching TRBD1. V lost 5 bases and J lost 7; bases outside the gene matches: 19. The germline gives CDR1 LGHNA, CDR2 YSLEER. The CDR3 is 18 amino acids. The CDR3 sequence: CASSAWVGQGVWNGELFF. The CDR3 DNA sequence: TGCGCCAGCAGCGCCTGGGTGGGGCAGGGGGTTTGGAACGGGGAGCTGTTTTTT.

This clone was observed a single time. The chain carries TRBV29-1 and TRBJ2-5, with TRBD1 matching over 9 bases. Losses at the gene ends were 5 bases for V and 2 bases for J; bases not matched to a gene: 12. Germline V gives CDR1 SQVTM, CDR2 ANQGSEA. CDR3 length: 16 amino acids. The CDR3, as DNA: TGCAGCGTTTCTAGGTTAGGGACAGGGATACAAGAGACCCAGTACTTC. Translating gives CSVSRLGTGIQETQYF.

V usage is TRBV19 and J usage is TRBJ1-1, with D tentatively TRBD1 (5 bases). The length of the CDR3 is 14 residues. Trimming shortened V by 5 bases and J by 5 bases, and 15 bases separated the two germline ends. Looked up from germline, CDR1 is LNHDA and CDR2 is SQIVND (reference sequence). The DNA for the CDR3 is TGTGCCAGTAGTTTGTTGTTCGGGGGGACTGAAGCTTTCTTT. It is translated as CASSLLFGGTEAFF.

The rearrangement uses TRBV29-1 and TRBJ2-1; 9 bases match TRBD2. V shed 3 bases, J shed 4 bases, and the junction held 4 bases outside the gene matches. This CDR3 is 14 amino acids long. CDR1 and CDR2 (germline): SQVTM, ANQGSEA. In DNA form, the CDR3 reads TGCAGCGTTGACTCTAGCGGGATGTACAATGAGCAGTTCTTC. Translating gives CSVDSSGMYNEQFF.